What follows are 17 T cell receptor beta chains derived from one specimen sequenced in a study of Ad26.COV2.S vaccination and SARS-CoV-2 variants. Assay: immunoSEQ multiplex PCR; the TCRdb copy retains only in-frame clones and omits some. The sample lists about 260,000 clones, 87% occurring once. The treatment here: around 19 received Ad26.COV2.S at low or high dose, single or two shots; several received placebo; per-sample allocation not given. Samples came from day 63 after the first vaccine or placebo injection. Sequenced here: peripheral blood, sampled in a trial of Ad26.COV2.S vaccine versus placebo. The receptors derive from a person aged 18-65 years who received the Ad26.COV2.S COVID-19 vaccine or a placebo.

The chain recombines TRBV6-1 with TRBJ1-5; possible D gene TRBD1, 6 bases. Germline V gene data show CDR1 as MNHNS and CDR2 as SASEGT. The CDR3 has 16 residues. Trimming removed 0 bases from V and 3 bases from J, with 12 bases in between. The CDR3 DNA is TGTGCCAGCAGTGAAGCGCCTACAGGGTACAATCAGCCCCAGCATTTT. Translated: CASSEAPTGYNQPQHF.

The sample holds one count of this clone. This rearrangement joins TRBV29-1 to TRBJ1-2; TRBD1 matches at 9 bases. V trimming: 5 bases; J trimming: 2 bases; junction bases outside the gene matches: 3. The CDR3 sequence is 13 residues long. Germline CDR1 SQVTM, CDR2 ANQGSEA. CDR3 nucleotide sequence: TGCAGCGTTCCGGGACAGGGCAACTATGGCTACACCTTC. The encoded protein is CSVPGQGNYGYTF.

J is TRBJ1-5 and V is TRBV3-1 (or the pseudogene TRBV3-2); D is unclear. V was clipped by 0 bases and J by 7 bases, with 7 bases between them. Germline values: CDR1 LGHDT, CDR2 YNNKEL (reference sequence). This CDR3 comprises 13 residues. Here the CDR3 DNA reads TGTGCCAGCAGCCAAGATCCAAGGCAGCCCCAGCATTTT. Residues: CASSQDPRQPQHF.

This chain connects TRBV5-1 to TRBJ2-5; TRBD2 matches at 8 bases. The germline V gene encodes CDR1 SGHRS and CDR2 YFSETQ. The CDR3 loop spans 18 amino acids. Trimming cost V 2 bases and J 1 base; bases outside gene matches: 13. This chain's CDR3 is CASSFIHPGLEIQETQYF. The CDR3 DNA is TGCGCCAGCAGCTTCATACATCCGGGACTAGAAATCCAAGAGACCCAGTACTTC.

This clone occurred once. The gene calls are TRBV7-3 and TRBJ2-3; D might be TRBD1 (6 bases). CDR1 SGHTA and CDR2 FQGTGA come from the germline V gene. Trimming took 9 bases from V and 5 from J, leaving 15 bases between them. The CDR3 spans 13 residues. CDR3 in DNA: TGTGCCAGTTCGACAGGAGGTGAAGATACGCAGTATTTT. Translation: CASSTGGEDTQYF.

This sequence joins TRBV18 and TRBJ1-5; D gene uncertain. Trimming removed 1 base at V and 1 base at J, with 14 bases between. Looked up from germline, CDR1 is KGHSH and CDR2 is LQKENI. This CDR3 contains 17 residues. For the CDR3, the DNA is TGTGCCAGCTCACCACTCGCGAGGCGGGGAAGCAATCAGCCCCAGCATTTT. It codes for CASSPLARRGSNQPQHF.

The chain couples TRBV7-3 to TRBJ2-3, with 9 bases fitting TRBD2. Germline V gene sequence: CDR1 SGHTA, CDR2 FQGTGA. The CDR3 contains 17 residues. After removal of 0 bases from V and 7 bases from J, the junction contained 11 bases not matched to a gene. The CDR3 loop is CASSLTHSGGLKNTQYF. CDR3 nucleotides: TGTGCCAGCAGCTTAACCCACAGCGGGGGGTTGAAAAATACGCAGTATTTT.

This chain links TRBV25-1 with TRBJ2-1; D is unresolved. This CDR3 comprises 13 residues. With 6 bases removed from V and 8 bases from J, the gap between germline ends came to 14 bases. Germline CDR1 MGHDK, CDR2 SYGVNS. In DNA, the CDR3 is TGTGCCAGCAGCCCTATGGTTGGGGATGAGCAGTTCTTC. Its protein is CASSPMVGDEQFF.

The genes are TRBV25-1 and TRBJ2-1, with 9 positions matching TRBD2. The CDR3 has 15 residues. The junction had 6 bases not matched to a gene; V was cut back by 4 bases and J by 5 bases. In germline, CDR1 is MGHDK, CDR2 SYGVNS. CDR3 region: CASSVTSGEDNEQFF. Here the CDR3 DNA reads TGTGCCAGCAGTGTGACTAGCGGAGAGGACAATGAGCAGTTCTTC.

The chain is built from TRBV19 and TRBJ1-5; D is uncertain. This CDR3 contains 17 residues. Germline V gene lookup returns CDR1 LNHDA and CDR2 SQIVND (reference sequence). Trimming removed 5 bases at V and 1 base at J, with 18 bases between. The CDR3 reads CASSSPNPGRSNQPQHF. For the CDR3, the DNA is TGTGCCAGTAGTTCCCCTAACCCGGGCAGGAGCAATCAGCCCCAGCATTTT.

The V gene is TRBV4-3, the J gene TRBJ2-2; D is uncertain. CDR1 and CDR2 from the germline V gene are LGHNA and YSLEER. The CDR3 runs 15 residues. V was clipped by 4 bases and J by 4 bases, with 13 bases between them. CDR3 sequence (DNA): TGCGCCAGCAGCCTACTATCCAACCCCACCGGGGAGCTGTTTTTT. Translating gives CASSLLSNPTGELFF.

V usage is TRBV7-9 and J usage is TRBJ1-2; D may be TRBD1 (5 bases). Trimming left V 3 bases short and J 3 bases short, with 20 bases between. This CDR3 spans 17 amino acids. Germline V gene sequence: CDR1 SEHNR, CDR2 FQNEAQ (reference sequence). The CDR3 DNA sequence: TGTGCCAGCAGCTTCGGGACCGCTCCCTCAAGGGACTATGGCTACACCTTC. Translated, it gives CASSFGTAPSRDYGYTF.

In DNA form, the CDR3 reads TGTGCCAGCAGTCACGGGACAGGGCCCAACAATGAGCAGTTCTTC. Protein product: CASSHGTGPNNEQFF. The genes are TRBV27 and TRBJ2-1; 9 bases are shared with TRBD1. With V trimmed by 5 bases and J by 5 bases, 7 bases remained unmatched. This CDR3 region has 15 residues. Germline loops: CDR1 MNHEY, CDR2 SMNVEV (reference sequence).

The chain carries TRBV4-1 and TRBJ1-3; D uncertain. V lost 0 bases and J 3 bases, leaving 9 bases between the germline ends. Germline loops: CDR1 MGHRA, CDR2 YSYEKL. The length of the CDR3 is 15 residues. The CDR3 loop is CASSQDVTVGNTIYF. The CDR3 DNA is TGCGCCAGCAGCCAAGATGTTACGGTTGGAAACACCATATATTTT.

J is TRBJ2-2 and V is TRBV7-6; TRBD1 might be the D (5 bases). Trimming took off 1 base at V and 8 bases at J, with 17 bases between the two ends. Germline CDR1 reads SGHVS; CDR2 reads FNYEAQ. The CDR3 is 16 residues long. In DNA, the CDR3 is TGTGCCAGCAGCTTAGTTCCCAGGGTTGATATGGGGGAGCTGTTTTTT. Amino acid sequence: CASSLVPRVDMGELFF.

This clone was detected a few times. The chain combines TRBV19 with TRBJ2-5; no clear D. The ends were cut back, 4 bases at V and 4 bases at J, with 10 bases in the middle. The germline V gene encodes CDR1 LNHDA and CDR2 SQIVND (reference sequence). There are 13 residues in the CDR3. CDR3 loop: CASSNGYGETQYF. The CDR3 DNA is TGTGCCAGTAGTAACGGGTATGGAGAGACCCAGTACTTC.

The V gene is TRBV4-2, the J gene TRBJ2-7, with 9 bases lining up with TRBD2. The CDR3 has 17 amino acids. The junction had 8 bases not matched to a gene; V was cut back by 0 bases and J by 2 bases. The germline V gene encodes CDR1 LGHNA and CDR2 YNFKEQ. CDR3 amino acids: CASSQDTSSGGTYEQYF. The CDR3 bases are TGTGCCAGCAGCCAAGATACGAGTAGCGGGGGCACCTACGAGCAGTACTTC.